This TCR beta chain stems from a study of siplizumab effects on memory and regulatory T cells. Study-level points and caveats: Apparently more diverse than memory cells, naive T cells also seemed major alloresponse contributors. Among mappable alloreactive CD4+ clones, the Treg-derived fraction averaged approximately 70% with siplizumab versus 25% to 30% in controls.

This clone was recorded once. No antigen is known for it. The data were produced by immunoSEQ multiplex PCR, yet TCRdb's version contains in-frame clones alone and is incomplete. The sample yields approximately 100,000 clones, 91% seen once. This CDR3 comprises 15 residues. In germline, CDR1 is SGHNT, CDR2 YYREEE (reference sequence). V lost 1 base, J lost 2 bases, and 3 bases stayed unmatched. Sequencing used CD4+ T cells sorted from blood. This rearrangement joins TRBV5-4 to TRBJ2-5; 9 nucleotides match TRBD2. This clonotype was obtained from a human donor in good health. Some clones in this sample may be carry-over from other donors' samples. For the CDR3, the DNA is TGTGCCAGCAGCTTGCTGCTAGCGGGACAAGAGACCCAGTACTTC. This encodes CASSLLLAGQETQYF. Combining the CDR3 with reference TRBV5-4 and TRBJ2-5 gives the whole variable domain ETGVTQSPTHLIKTRGQQVTLRCSSQSGHNTVSWYQQALGQGPQFIFQYYREEENGRGNFPPRFSGLQFPNYSSELNVNALELDDSALYLCASSLLLAGQETQYFGPGTRLLVL.